This TCR beta chain was identified in a study of blood T cell repertoires in COVID-19. The overall study: Sites in the United States, Italy and Spain provided acute and convalescent COVID-19 samples. In each case, the material was cDNA or gDNA derived from T cells, B-cell-depleted T cells, or PBMCs.

The CDR3 totals 14 residues. Trimming left V 4 bases short and J 2 bases short, with 11 bases between. CDR1 is LGHDT, CDR2 YNNKEL, per germline (reference sequence). Methods used by the authors: Amplifying reference gene primers gave estimates of nucleated cell counts. The table came from immunoSEQ multiplex PCR; TCRdb's copy has only in-frame clones and leaves some out. V and J calls and clone size are given by that table; D and trimming were obtained from the DNA. Altogether about 160,000 clones are present, 90% to 95% being singletons, with the ten largest covering 0.53%. To note about this clone: This sample includes further DNA sequences coding for the same CDR3.

The source of this sequence is a man in his forties or fifties with acute or convalescent COVID-19. The chain has TRBV3-1 (or the pseudogene TRBV3-2) and TRBJ1-1, with D perhaps TRBD1 (6 bases). The sequenced sample consisted of peripheral blood. CDR3 sequence: CASSPWTENTEAFF. DNA of the CDR3: TGTGCCAGCAGCCCCTGGACAGAAAACACTGAAGCTTTCTTT.